These 21 T cell receptor beta chains share one sample of origin, sequenced in a study of control samples from healthy donors and cancer patients. The protocol was immunoSEQ multiplex PCR, while the TCRdb copy is restricted to in-frame clones and leaves out a portion. This table has roughly 41,000 clones, roughly 94% appearing once. Sequencing input: blood. These receptors were obtained from a man in his 60s in good health.

This clone was picked up one time. The V gene is TRBV14, the J gene TRBJ2-4; D unclear. Deletions cut 2 bases from V and 9 bases from J, with 11 bases between. This CDR3 spans 13 amino acids. Germline CDR1 SGHDN, CDR2 FVKESK. CDR3 residues: CASSQSYGAIQYF. CDR3 DNA: TGTGCCAGCAGCCAATCGTATGGTGCCATTCAGTACTTC. Complete variable domain (other parts from reference TRBV14 and TRBJ2-4): EAGVTQFPSHSVIEKGQTVTLRCDPISGHDNLYWYRRVMGKEIKFLLHFVKESKQDESGMPNNRFLAERTGGTYSTLKVQPAELEDSGVYFCASSQSYGAIQYFGAGTRLSVL.

The count of this clone is one. The chain uses TRBV6-6 and TRBJ2-3, with D possibly being TRBD1 (5 bases). Trimming pared 5 bases from V and 4 bases from J, leaving 13 bases between. CDR1 is MNHNY, CDR2 SVGAGI, per germline (reference sequence). This CDR3 spans 14 amino acids. The CDR3 spells CASSQPQGPDTQYF. DNA for the CDR3: TGTGCCAGCAGTCAGCCCCAGGGCCCAGATACGCAGTATTTT.

This sequence joins TRBV14 and TRBJ2-7; D may match TRBD1 or TRBD2 (5 bases each). Trimming pared 6 bases from V and 2 bases from J, leaving 14 bases between. The germline V gene encodes CDR1 SGHDN and CDR2 FVKESK. The CDR3 is 14 residues long. Written as DNA, the CDR3 is TGTGCCAGCAGGCGAGGGACGGTTACCTACGAGCAGTACTTC. It is translated as CASRRGTVTYEQYF.

The V call is TRBV6-5, the J call TRBJ2-5; perhaps TRBD1 as D (6 bases). Trimming took off 6 bases at V and 4 bases at J, with 15 bases between the two ends. The CDR3 loop spans 14 amino acids. Looked up from germline, CDR1 is MNHEY and CDR2 is SVGAGI. The CDR3 protein is CASSNNRVGETQYF. CDR3 in DNA: TGTGCCAGCAGCAATAACAGGGTTGGAGAGACCCAGTACTTC.

The J gene is TRBJ1-1, the V gene TRBV10-1; tentative D call: TRBD1 (5 bases). The germline CDR1 and CDR2 sequences are WNHNN and SYGVQD (reference sequence). This CDR3 spans 14 amino acids. Trimming removed 4 bases from V and 3 bases from J, with 12 bases in between. The CDR3 DNA is TGCGCCAGCAGTGCTACGCGGGGGGACACTGAAGCTTTCTTT. Translating it yields CASSATRGDTEAFF.

The rearrangement uses TRBV25-1 and TRBJ2-2; no clear D gene. CDR1 is MGHDK and CDR2 is SYGVNS in the germline V gene. Deletions cut 2 bases from V and 6 bases from J, with 13 bases between. CDR3 length: 15 residues. This CDR3 reads CASSELVSTPGELFF. The CDR3, as DNA: TGTGCCAGCAGTGAACTGGTTTCCACCCCCGGGGAGCTGTTTTTT.

The V call is TRBV28, the J call TRBJ1-4; TRBD1 is a possible D gene (6 bases). V dropped 6 bases and J dropped 2 bases, with 13 bases sitting between them. Germline CDR1 MDHEN, CDR2 SYDVKM. The CDR3 runs 15 residues. The CDR3 bases are TGTGCCAGCAGCCAGACAGGCTCGACTAATGAAAAACTGTTTTTT. It yields the protein CASSQTGSTNEKLFF.

The rearrangement links TRBV5-1 to TRBJ2-2; possible D gene TRBD2, 5 bases. Looked up from germline, CDR1 is SGHRS and CDR2 is YFSETQ. The CDR3 is 14 amino acids. V lost 4 bases and J 3 bases, leaving 10 bases between the germline ends. The chain's CDR3 is CASSPLGDTGELFF. The CDR3 coding sequence is TGCGCCAGCAGCCCTCTCGGGGACACCGGGGAGCTGTTTTTT.

The chain joins TRBV24-1 to TRBJ2-3; TRBD2 matches at 8 bases. Looked up from germline, CDR1 is KGHDR and CDR2 is SFDVKD. The length of the CDR3 is 13 residues. With 5 bases clipped from V and 4 bases from J, the junction kept 1 base outside the gene matches. This chain's CDR3 is CATSGREADTQYF. The CDR3 DNA reads as TGTGCCACCAGTGGGCGGGAGGCAGATACGCAGTATTTT.

V usage is TRBV4-1 and J usage is TRBJ1-5; 11 bases are a match to TRBD1. V trimming: 5 bases; J trimming: 9 bases; junction bases outside the gene matches: 12. This CDR3 contains 16 residues. From germline, CDR1 is MGHRA and CDR2 YSYEKL. Here the CDR3 DNA reads TGCGCCAGCAGCAAAGTCCGGGACAGGGGGATAGGGCCCCAGCATTTT. Amino acids: CASSKVRDRGIGPQHF.

The chain has TRBV5-1 and TRBJ2-7; D perhaps matches TRBD2 (6 bases). The CDR3 covers 14 residues. V lost 2 bases to trimming and J lost 2 bases, with 11 bases between them. Germline V gene data show CDR1 as SGHRS and CDR2 as YFSETQ. The CDR3 sequence: CASSFVSGAYEQYF. As DNA, the CDR3 is TGCGCCAGCAGCTTTGTATCGGGAGCCTACGAGCAGTACTTC.

The chain uses TRBV2 and TRBJ1-4, with TRBD1 matching 9 bases. J gave up 8 bases and V 7 bases, and 5 bases lay outside the gene matches. The CDR3 length is 13 residues. In germline, CDR1 is SNHLY, CDR2 FYNNEI. The CDR3 bases are TGTGCCAGCATAAGGGACAGGGAAGAAAAACTGTTTTTT. It yields the protein CASIRDREEKLFF.

The chain combines TRBV24-1 with TRBJ2-1; D gene unclear. From germline, CDR1 is KGHDR and CDR2 SFDVKD. V dropped 1 base and J dropped 6 bases, with 12 bases sitting between them. The CDR3 has 15 amino acids. The chain's CDR3 is CATSDFPLASNEQFF. The DNA of the CDR3 is TGTGCCACCAGTGATTTCCCTCTTGCATCCAATGAGCAGTTCTTC.

The V call is TRBV27, the J call TRBJ2-7; D may be TRBD2 (6 bases). Trimming left V 5 bases short and J 2 bases short, with 22 bases between. This CDR3 spans 17 amino acids. CDR1 is MNHEY and CDR2 is SMNVEV in the germline V gene (reference sequence). CDR3 loop: CASSPIFFGSQAYEQYF. CDR3 nucleotide sequence: TGTGCCAGCAGTCCTATTTTTTTCGGGAGTCAAGCCTACGAGCAGTACTTC.

This chain joins TRBV28 and TRBJ1-3, with unresolved D. The CDR3 is 13 amino acids. Germline-derived CDR1 and CDR2 are MDHEN and SYDVKM. Trimming took off 8 bases at V and 2 bases at J, with 10 bases between the two ends. As DNA, the CDR3 is TGTGCCAGCCTTGGGTTGACTGGAAACACCATATATTTT. Its translation is CASLGLTGNTIYF.

The J gene is TRBJ2-1, the V gene TRBV19, with 8 positions matching TRBD2. V lost 8 bases and J lost 8; bases outside the gene matches: 11. The CDR3 loop spans 14 amino acids. Germline V gene sequence: CDR1 LNHDA, CDR2 SQIVND (reference sequence). The CDR3 nucleotides are TGTGCCAGTGGCTTAGCGGGGCATTGGGATGAGCAGTTCTTC. It is translated as CASGLAGHWDEQFF.

V is TRBV19 and J is TRBJ1-2; no definite D call. The V end lost 8 bases, the J end lost 4 bases, and 17 bases lay between the germline ends. Germline CDR1 and CDR2: LNHDA and SQIVND (reference sequence). The CDR3 consists of 14 residues. CDR3 DNA: TGTGCCAGTGGCGTGACCGGCAGTTCCTATGGCTACACCTTC. Translated: CASGVTGSSYGYTF.

The chain has TRBV19 and TRBJ2-3; TRBD2 matches at 10 bases. This CDR3 is built from 15 residues. Germline V gene sequence: CDR1 LNHDA, CDR2 SQIVND (reference sequence). The ends lost 7 bases at V and 6 bases at J; junction bases unmatched: 10. The CDR3 region has the DNA TGTGCCAGTAAGGCCCTAGCGGGAGATATGGATACGCAGTATTTT. Protein: CASKALAGDMDTQYF.

The CDR3 spells CASSPRLASSDTQYF. As DNA, the CDR3 is TGTGCCAGCTCACCGAGGCTAGCATCGTCAGATACGCAGTATTTT. The J gene is TRBJ2-3, the V gene TRBV18; tentatively, D is TRBD2 (5 bases). Trimming removed 3 bases at V and 4 bases at J, with 14 bases between. Germline V gene sequence: CDR1 KGHSH, CDR2 LQKENI. The CDR3 is 15 amino acids.

The chain couples TRBV29-1 to TRBJ2-3; 7 bases are shared with TRBD1. Germline CDR1 is SQVTM and CDR2 is ANQGSEA. J gave up 0 bases and V 6 bases, and 3 bases lay outside the gene matches. The CDR3 contains 13 residues. The DNA of the CDR3 is TGCAGCGTCGACAGGGCGAGCACAGATACGCAGTATTTT. Protein product: CSVDRASTDTQYF.

The genes are TRBV7-8 and TRBJ2-1, with 11 bases identical to TRBD2. Trimming took 3 bases from V and 3 from J; bases not matched to a gene: 4. CDR3 length: 16 amino acids. From germline, CDR1 is SGHVS and CDR2 FQNEAQ. In DNA, the CDR3 is TGTGCCAGCAGCTTGACTAGCGGGACCGGCTACAATGAGCAGTTCTTC. Translating it yields CASSLTSGTGYNEQFF.